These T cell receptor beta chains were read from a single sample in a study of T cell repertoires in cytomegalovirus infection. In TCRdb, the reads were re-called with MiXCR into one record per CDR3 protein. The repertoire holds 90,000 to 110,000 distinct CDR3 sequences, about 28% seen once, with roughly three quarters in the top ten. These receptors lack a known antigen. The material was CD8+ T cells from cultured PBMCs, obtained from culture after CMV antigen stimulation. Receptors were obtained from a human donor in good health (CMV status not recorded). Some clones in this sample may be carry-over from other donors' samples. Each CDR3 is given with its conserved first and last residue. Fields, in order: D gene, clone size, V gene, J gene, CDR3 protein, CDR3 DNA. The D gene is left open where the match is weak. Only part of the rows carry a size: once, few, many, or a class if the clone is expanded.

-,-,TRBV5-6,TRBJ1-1,CASRSPLLNTEAFF,TGTGCCAGCAGGTCGCCGCTCTTGAACACTGAAGCTTTCTTT
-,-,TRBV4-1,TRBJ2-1,CASSQDGTPRDEQFF,TGCGCCAGCAGCCAAGACGGGACCCCCCGAGATGAGCAGTTCTTC
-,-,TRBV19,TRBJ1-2,CASIMTLGVHGYTF,TGTGCCAGTATTATGACTCTAGGGGTTCATGGCTACACCTTC
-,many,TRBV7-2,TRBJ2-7,CASSWTLTYEQYF,TGTGCCAGCAGCTGGACCTTAACCTACGAGCAGTACTTC
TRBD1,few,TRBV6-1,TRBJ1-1,CASSGTGVTEAFF,TGTGCCAGCAGTGGCACAGGGGTGACTGAAGCTTTCTTT
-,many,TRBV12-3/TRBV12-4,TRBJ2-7,CASSFPGSEQYF,TGTGCCAGCAGTTTCCCCGGTAGCGAGCAGTACTTC
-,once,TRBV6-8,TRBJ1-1,CASSNNMAFTEAFF,TGTGCCAGCAGTAACAACATGGCTTTCACTGAAGCTTTCTTT
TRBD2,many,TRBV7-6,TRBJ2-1,CASSLQPGGAHQFF,TGTGCCAGCAGCTTACAACCGGGGGGGGCACACCAGTTCTTC
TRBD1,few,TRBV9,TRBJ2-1,CASSPQTGADEQFF,TGTGCCAGCAGCCCACAGACAGGGGCGGATGAGCAGTTCTTC
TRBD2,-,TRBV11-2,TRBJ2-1,CASSYSGGGYEQFF,TGTGCCAGCAGCTATAGCGGCGGGGGTTATGAGCAGTTCTTC
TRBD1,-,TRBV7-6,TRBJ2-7,CASSSWDRSHEQYF,TGTGCCAGCAGCTCGTGGGACAGGTCCCACGAGCAGTACTTC
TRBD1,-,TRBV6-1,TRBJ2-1,CASSYADRDGQFF,TGTGCCAGCAGTTATGCTGACAGGGATGGGCAGTTCTTC
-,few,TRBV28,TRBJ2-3,CASIKSGDTQYF,TGTGCCAGCATCAAATCTGGGGATACGCAGTATTTT
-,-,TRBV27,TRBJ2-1,CASSLPTGGGRNEQFF,TGTGCCAGCAGTTTACCCACTGGAGGTGGAAGGAATGAGCAGTTCTTC